What follows are 8 T cell receptor beta chains derived from one specimen sequenced in a study of cytomegalovirus exposure and HLA in healthy donors (dated by TCRdb to the late 2010s). Library prep was done by the immunoSEQ multiplex PCR assay. The multiplex PCR relied on a mix of 60 forward primers for TCR Vbeta segments and 13 reverse primers for TCR Jbeta segments. Here the immuneACCESS table is served through TCRdb, limited to in-frame sequences with V and J called. Missing clones are a known gap in these copies; in checked studies unresolved V genes cover under half, and the rest lacks a known reason. This sample lists under 150,000 clones; approximately 85% were detected once. Over 1.5% of the sample belongs to the ten largest clones. Sequencing was carried out using PBMCs. The receptor set was obtained from a boy aged 5-17 years in good health and CMV-seronegative.

This chain links TRBV30 with TRBJ1-1; no clear D gene. The V gene's germline CDR1 is GTSNPN and CDR2 SVGIG (reference sequence). This CDR3 has 13 amino acids. Trimming cost V 2 bases and J 0 bases, with 7 bases left between them. The CDR3 DNA follows: TGTGCCTGGAGTCGAGAGGTGAACACTGAAGCTTTCTTT. It encodes CAWSREVNTEAFF. Looking up the rest from reference TRBV30 and TRBJ1-1 gives the full variable domain: SQTIHQWPATLVQPVGSPLSLECTVEGTSNPNLYWYRQAAGRGLQLLFYSVGIGQISSEVPQNLSASRPQDRQFILSSKKLLLSDSGFYLCAWSREVNTEAFFGQGTRLTVV.

This chain uses TRBV6-5 with TRBJ1-2; D remains ambiguous. V shed 7 bases and J shed 4 bases, with 16 bases lying between them. Germline CDR1 MNHEY, CDR2 SVGAGI. The CDR3 sequence is 14 residues long. The CDR3 coding sequence is TGTGCCAGCACCCTACGGAGGGAAAGCTATGGCTACACCTTC. Translating gives CASTLRRESYGYTF.

This clone was seen once. V gene TRBV15 combines with J gene TRBJ1-1; TRBD1 aligns across 8 bases. CDR1 and CDR2 from the germline V gene are LNHNV and YYDKDF (reference sequence). V lost 1 base to trimming and J lost 4 bases; unmatched junction nucleotides: 2. There are 14 residues in the CDR3. CDR3 in DNA: TGTGCCACCAGCAGAGTTACAGGGGGCACTGAAGCTTTCTTT. Amino acids: CATSRVTGGTEAFF.

The gene calls are TRBV5-4 and TRBJ2-5, with 7 bases that match TRBD1. The V gene end was trimmed by 4 bases and the J gene end by 5 bases; junction bases not matched to a gene: 5. CDR3 length: 13 amino acids. Germline V lookup: CDR1 SGHNT, CDR2 YYREEE (reference sequence). As DNA, the CDR3 is TGTGCCAGCAGCAATAAACAGGGGGAGACCCAGTACTTC. This codes for CASSNKQGETQYF.

This clone occurred once. This chain uses TRBV4-2 with TRBJ2-7; 8 nucleotides align to TRBD1. This CDR3 is 16 amino acids long. Germline CDR1 reads LGHNA; CDR2 reads YNFKEQ. Trimming cost V 4 bases and J 0 bases; bases outside gene matches: 8. CDR3 in amino acids: CASSPRQGPSSYEQYF. The CDR3 nucleotides are TGTGCCAGCAGCCCTCGACAGGGGCCTAGCTCCTACGAGCAGTACTTC.

This chain connects TRBV5-6 to TRBJ1-3; TRBD1 matches 12 bases. This CDR3 contains 19 residues. Germline V CDR1 and CDR2: SGHDT, YYEEEE. V shed 3 bases and J 2 bases; nucleotides not matched to a gene: 12. The CDR3 DNA sequence: TGTGCCAGCAGCTCCCCCCGGGACAGGGGGCGTATGGCTGGAAACACCATATATTTT. Translation: CASSSPRDRGRMAGNTIYF.

The chain links TRBV30 to TRBJ2-3; 9 bases are shared with TRBD1. The CDR3 totals 15 residues. Germline CDR1 and CDR2: GTSNPN and SVGIG (reference sequence). V lost 1 base to trimming and J lost 2 bases; unmatched junction nucleotides: 4. The CDR3 here is CAWSGGTGITDTQYF. The CDR3 nucleotides read TGTGCCTGGAGTGGCGGGACAGGGATCACAGATACGCAGTATTTT. Combining the CDR3 with reference TRBV30 and TRBJ2-3 gives the whole variable domain SQTIHQWPATLVQPVGSPLSLECTVEGTSNPNLYWYRQAAGRGLQLLFYSVGIGQISSEVPQNLSASRPQDRQFILSSKKLLLSDSGFYLCAWSGGTGITDTQYFGPGTRLTVL.

This clone has only a few counts. The DNA of the CDR3 is TGCAGCTCACAGGGGGGAGATGAAAAACTGTTTTTT. It codes for CSSQGGDEKLFF. V is TRBV29-1 and J is TRBJ1-4; 8 bases are a match to TRBD1. Trimming cost V 8 bases and J 6 bases; bases outside gene matches: 5. The germline V gene has CDR1 SQVTM and CDR2 ANQGSEA. The CDR3 loop spans 12 amino acids.